The clone carrying this T cell receptor beta chain was counted a few times. Antigen unknown. This specimen comes from a study of breast tumors, draining lymph nodes, adjacent tissues. Points from the study as a whole: Tumor T cell lymph node origin was a supported hypothesis, not proven.

The lymph nodes were axillary draining lymph nodes from breast cancer patients. Each CDR3 protein gets one entry after TCRdb re-called the multiplex PCR reads with MiXCR. The sample shows 170,000 or so distinct CDR3 sequences, approximately 33% of them seen only once. Trimming removed 5 bases from V and 1 base from J, with 18 bases in between. Germline V gene sequence: CDR1 SGHNT, CDR2 YENEEA. The length of the CDR3 is 16 residues. This sequence originates from a female donor with breast cancer. Some clones in this sample may be carry-over from other donors' samples. V usage is TRBV11-3 and J usage is TRBJ2-7; the D call may be TRBD1 or TRBD2 (5 bases each). Material for sequencing was axillary lymph node tissue. CDR3 residues: CASSPLRGARSYEQYF. The CDR3 nucleotides read TGTGCCAGCAGCCCTTTGAGAGGGGCCAGGTCCTACGAGCAGTACTTC.